This T cell receptor beta chain was obtained from a study of CD8+CD57+ T cells in acquired aplastic anemia. Individuals selected for sequencing had exhibited CD8+CD57+ cell expansion on flow cytometry. Investigators profiled TCR beta VDJ and CDR3 from genomic DNA template. TCRdb re-called the reads with MiXCR, one entry per CDR3 protein. This table holds 200,000 to 250,000 distinct CDR3 sequences, less than 75% found once. This CDR3 has 14 amino acids. Germline V gives CDR1 GTSNPN, CDR2 SVGIG (reference sequence). With 1 base clipped from V and 4 bases from J, the junction kept 4 bases outside the gene matches.

The source is a human donor with aplastic anemia. The chain has TRBV30 and TRBJ1-2, with 9 bases aligning to TRBD1. Sequencing was performed on sorted CD4+, CD8+, or CD8+CD57+ T cells (not recorded which) from PBMCs. The CDR3 loop is CAWSAGTGIYGYTF. The CDR3 coding sequence is TGTGCCTGGAGTGCCGGGACAGGGATCTATGGCTACACCTTC.